This TCR beta chain was captured in a study of metastatic and nonmetastatic thyroid tumors. As for the study in general: Peripheral blood and tumor or nodule samples from malignant and benign thyroid patients were compared. General study points: It was reportedly found that TCR beta diversity was significantly higher in malignant thyroid tumors than in benign nodules, a difference seen in both blood and tumor samples.

From germline, CDR1 is LNHDA and CDR2 SQIVND (reference sequence). The V end was cut by 3 bases, the J end by 5 bases, with 17 bases between. The CDR3 length is 15 residues. Patients underwent thyroid surgery, and none had received any treatment before it. Authors' analysis steps: Across clinicopathological groups, CDR3 differences served as the basis for building a distant-metastasis classifier for papillary thyroid cancer. Using MiXCR, TCRdb reanalyzed the PCR reads. For this entry, the V and J calls and clone size follow TCRdb and not the study's own pipeline. The sample yields 21,000 or so clones, 20% to 30% seen once. By its share, this clone is medium-sized (0.01 to 0.1%). Its specificity is unknown.

What was sequenced was blood. The clonotype originates from a female donor with papillary thyroid cancer or a benign thyroid nodule (not recorded which). Some clones in this sample may be carry-over from other donors' samples. The V call is TRBV19, the J call TRBJ2-7; D ambiguous. Here the CDR3 DNA reads TGTGCCAGTAGTATTGTGTTGAAAGGGTACCACGAGCAGTACTTC. Translated: CASSIVLKGYHEQYF.